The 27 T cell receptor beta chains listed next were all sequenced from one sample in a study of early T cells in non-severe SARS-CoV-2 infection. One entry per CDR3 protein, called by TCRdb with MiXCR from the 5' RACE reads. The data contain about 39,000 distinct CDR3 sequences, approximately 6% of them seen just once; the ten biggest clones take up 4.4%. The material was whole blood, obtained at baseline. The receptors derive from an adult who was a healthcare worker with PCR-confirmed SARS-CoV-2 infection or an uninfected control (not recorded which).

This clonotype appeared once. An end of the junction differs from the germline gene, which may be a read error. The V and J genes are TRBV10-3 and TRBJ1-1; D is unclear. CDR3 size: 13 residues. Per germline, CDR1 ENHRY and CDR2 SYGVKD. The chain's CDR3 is CAISDRFRTEVFF. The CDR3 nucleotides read TGTGCCATCAGTGATCGGTTCAGGACTGAAGTTTTCTTT.

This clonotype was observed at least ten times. The CDR3 loop is CSASSGVNQPQHF. The CDR3 coding sequence is TGCAGTGCTAGTTCAGGGGTCAATCAGCCCCAGCATTTT. V usage is TRBV20-1 and J usage is TRBJ1-5; D might be TRBD1 (6 bases). CDR3 size: 13 residues. CDR1 is DFQATT and CDR2 is SNEGSKA in the germline V gene (reference sequence). V was trimmed by 3 bases and J by 3 bases, leaving 9 bases between them.

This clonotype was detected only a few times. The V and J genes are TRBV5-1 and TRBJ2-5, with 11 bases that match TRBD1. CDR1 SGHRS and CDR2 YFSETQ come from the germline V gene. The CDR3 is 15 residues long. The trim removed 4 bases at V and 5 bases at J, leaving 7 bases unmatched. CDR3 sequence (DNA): TGCGCCAGCAGCCCTGGACAGGGGGCATGGGAGACCCAGTACTTC. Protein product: CASSPGQGAWETQYF.

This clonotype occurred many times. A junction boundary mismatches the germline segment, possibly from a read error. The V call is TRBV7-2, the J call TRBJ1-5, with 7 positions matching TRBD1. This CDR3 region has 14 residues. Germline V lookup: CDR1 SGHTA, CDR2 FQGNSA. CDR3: CASSDRDSKQPQHF. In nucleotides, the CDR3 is TGTGCCAGCAGCGACCGGGACAGCAAACAGCCCCAGCATTTT.

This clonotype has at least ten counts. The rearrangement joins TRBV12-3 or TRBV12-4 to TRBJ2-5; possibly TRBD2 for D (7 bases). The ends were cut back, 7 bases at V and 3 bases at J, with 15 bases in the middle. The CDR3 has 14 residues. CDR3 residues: CASTWGGAEETQYF. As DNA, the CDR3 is TGTGCCAGCACCTGGGGGGGGGCAGAAGAGACCCAGTACTTC.

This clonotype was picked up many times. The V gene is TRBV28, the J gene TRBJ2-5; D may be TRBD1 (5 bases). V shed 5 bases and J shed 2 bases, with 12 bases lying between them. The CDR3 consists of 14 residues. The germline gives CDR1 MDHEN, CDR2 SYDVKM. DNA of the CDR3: TGTGCCAGCAGTCACGACAGTTATCAAGAGACCCAGTACTTC. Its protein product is CASSHDSYQETQYF.

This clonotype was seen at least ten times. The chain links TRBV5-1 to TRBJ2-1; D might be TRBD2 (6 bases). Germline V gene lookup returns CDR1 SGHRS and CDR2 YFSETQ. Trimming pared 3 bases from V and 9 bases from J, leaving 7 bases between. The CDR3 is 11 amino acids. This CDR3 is CASSWRGEQFF. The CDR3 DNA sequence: TGCGCCAGCAGCTGGCGGGGTGAGCAGTTCTTC.

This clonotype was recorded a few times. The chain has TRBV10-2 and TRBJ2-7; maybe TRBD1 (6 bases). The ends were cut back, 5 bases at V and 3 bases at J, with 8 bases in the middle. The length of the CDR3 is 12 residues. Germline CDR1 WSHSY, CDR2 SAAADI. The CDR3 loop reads CASSQGIYEQYF. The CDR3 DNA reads TGCGCCAGCAGTCAGGGGATCTACGAGCAGTACTTC.

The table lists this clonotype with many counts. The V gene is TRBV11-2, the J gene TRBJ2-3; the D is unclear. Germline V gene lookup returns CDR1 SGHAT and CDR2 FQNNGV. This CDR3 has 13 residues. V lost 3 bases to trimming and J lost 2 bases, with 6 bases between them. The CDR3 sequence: CASSLSDTDTQYF. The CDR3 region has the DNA TGTGCCAGCAGCTTGTCGGACACAGATACGCAGTATTTT.

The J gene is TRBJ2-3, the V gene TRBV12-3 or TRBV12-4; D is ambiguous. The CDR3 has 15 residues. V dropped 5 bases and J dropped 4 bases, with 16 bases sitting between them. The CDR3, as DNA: TGTGCCAGCAGTCCCCAAATAGCCTCGTCAGATACGCAGTATTTT. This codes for CASSPQIASSDTQYF.

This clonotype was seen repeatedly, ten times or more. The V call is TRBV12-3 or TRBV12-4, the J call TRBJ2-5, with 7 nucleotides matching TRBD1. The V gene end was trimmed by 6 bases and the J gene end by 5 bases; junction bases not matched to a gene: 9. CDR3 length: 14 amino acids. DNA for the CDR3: TGTGCCAGCAGCTCGATAGGGGGCGGGGAGACCCAGTACTTC. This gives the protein CASSSIGGGETQYF.

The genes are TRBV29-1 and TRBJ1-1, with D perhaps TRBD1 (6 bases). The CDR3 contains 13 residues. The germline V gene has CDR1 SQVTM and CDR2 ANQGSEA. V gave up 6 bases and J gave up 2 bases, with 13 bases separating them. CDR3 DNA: TGCAGCGTACTTGGACAGCACAACACTGAAGCTTTCTTT. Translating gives CSVLGQHNTEAFF.

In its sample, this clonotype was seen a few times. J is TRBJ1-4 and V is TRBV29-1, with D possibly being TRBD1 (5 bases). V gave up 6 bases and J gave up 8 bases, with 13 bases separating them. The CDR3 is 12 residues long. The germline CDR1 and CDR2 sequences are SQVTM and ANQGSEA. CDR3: CSVGRRNEKLFF. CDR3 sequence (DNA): TGCAGCGTGGGACGCCGGAACGAAAAACTGTTTTTT.

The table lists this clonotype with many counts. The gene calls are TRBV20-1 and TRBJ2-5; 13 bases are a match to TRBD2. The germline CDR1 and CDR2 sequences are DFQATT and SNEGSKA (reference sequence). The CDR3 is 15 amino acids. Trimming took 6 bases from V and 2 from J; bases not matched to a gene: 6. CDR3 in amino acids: CSAPGLAGRQETQYF. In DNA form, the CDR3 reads TGCAGTGCACCGGGACTAGCGGGAAGACAAGAGACCCAGTACTTC.

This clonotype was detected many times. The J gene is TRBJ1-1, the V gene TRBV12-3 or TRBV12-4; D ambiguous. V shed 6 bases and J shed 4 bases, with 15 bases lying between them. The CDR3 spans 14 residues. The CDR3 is CASSYQQLGTEAFF. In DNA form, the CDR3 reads TGTGCCAGCAGCTATCAACAGCTCGGCACTGAAGCTTTCTTT.

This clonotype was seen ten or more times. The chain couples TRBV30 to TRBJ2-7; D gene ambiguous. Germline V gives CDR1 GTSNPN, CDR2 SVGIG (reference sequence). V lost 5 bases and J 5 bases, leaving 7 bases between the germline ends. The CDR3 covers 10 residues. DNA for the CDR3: TGTGCCTGGGGTGGGAACGAGCAGTACTTC. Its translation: CAWGGNEQYF.

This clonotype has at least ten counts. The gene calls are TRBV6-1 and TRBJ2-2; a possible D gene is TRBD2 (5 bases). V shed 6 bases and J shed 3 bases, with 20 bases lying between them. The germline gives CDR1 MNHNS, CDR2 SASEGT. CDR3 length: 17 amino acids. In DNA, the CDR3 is TGTGCCAGCAGAGTCTCGACGGGAAATTCTTACACCGGGGAGCTGTTTTTT. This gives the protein CASRVSTGNSYTGELFF.

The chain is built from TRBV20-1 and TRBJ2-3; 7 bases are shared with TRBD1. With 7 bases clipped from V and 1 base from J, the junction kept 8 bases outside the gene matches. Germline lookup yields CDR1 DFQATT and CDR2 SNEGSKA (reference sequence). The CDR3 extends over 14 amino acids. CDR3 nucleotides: TGCAGTGGTCTAGGGGGCGGAGGCACAGATACGCAGTATTTT. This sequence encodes CSGLGGGGTDTQYF.

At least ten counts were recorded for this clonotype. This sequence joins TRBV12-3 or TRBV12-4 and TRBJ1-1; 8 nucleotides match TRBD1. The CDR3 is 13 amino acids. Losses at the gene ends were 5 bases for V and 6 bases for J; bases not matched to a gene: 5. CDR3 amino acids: CASSDRGGSEAFF. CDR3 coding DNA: TGTGCCAGCAGTGACAGGGGAGGATCTGAAGCTTTCTTT.

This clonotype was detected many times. The CDR3 here is CASSYFAGASSYEQYF. The CDR3 DNA sequence: TGTGCCAGCAGTTACTTTGCGGGAGCGAGCTCCTACGAGCAGTACTTC. The chain couples TRBV6-5 to TRBJ2-7, with TRBD2 matching over 7 bases. The CDR3 length is 16 residues. Losses at the gene ends were 1 base for V and 0 bases for J; bases not matched to a gene: 6. Germline V CDR1 and CDR2: MNHEY, SVGAGI.

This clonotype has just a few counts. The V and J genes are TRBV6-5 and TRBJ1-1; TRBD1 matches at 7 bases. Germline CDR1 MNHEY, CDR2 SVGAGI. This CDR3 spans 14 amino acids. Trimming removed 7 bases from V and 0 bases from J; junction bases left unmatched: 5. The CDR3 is CASKTGEVNTEAFF. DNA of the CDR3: TGTGCCAGCAAAACAGGGGAAGTGAACACTGAAGCTTTCTTT.

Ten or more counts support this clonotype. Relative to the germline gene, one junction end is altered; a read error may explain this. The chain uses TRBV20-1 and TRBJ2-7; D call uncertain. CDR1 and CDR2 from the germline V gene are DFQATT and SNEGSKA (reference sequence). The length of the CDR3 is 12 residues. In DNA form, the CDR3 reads TGCAGTGCACCCACCCCCTCCTACGAACAGTACTTC. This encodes CSAPTPSYEQYF.

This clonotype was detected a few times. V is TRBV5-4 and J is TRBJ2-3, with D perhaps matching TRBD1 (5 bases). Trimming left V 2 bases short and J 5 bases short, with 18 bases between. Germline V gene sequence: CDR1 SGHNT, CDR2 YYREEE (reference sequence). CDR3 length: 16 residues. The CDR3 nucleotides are TGTGCCAGCAGCTTAATCGGAAGGGGAATTGGAGATACGCAGTATTTT. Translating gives CASSLIGRGIGDTQYF.

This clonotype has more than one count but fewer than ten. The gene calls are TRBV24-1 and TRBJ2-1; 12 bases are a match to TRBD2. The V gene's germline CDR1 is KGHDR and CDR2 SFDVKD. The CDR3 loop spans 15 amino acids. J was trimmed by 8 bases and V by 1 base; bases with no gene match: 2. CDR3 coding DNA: TGTGCCACCAGTGATTTCGGGACTAGCGGGCATGAGCAGTTCTTC. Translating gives CATSDFGTSGHEQFF.

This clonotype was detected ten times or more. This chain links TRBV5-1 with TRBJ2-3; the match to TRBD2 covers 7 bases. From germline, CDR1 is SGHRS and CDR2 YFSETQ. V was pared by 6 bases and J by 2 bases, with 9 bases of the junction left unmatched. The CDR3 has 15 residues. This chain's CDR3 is CASTEERGFTDTQYF. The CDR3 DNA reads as TGCGCCAGCACTGAGGAGCGGGGCTTCACAGATACGCAGTATTTT.

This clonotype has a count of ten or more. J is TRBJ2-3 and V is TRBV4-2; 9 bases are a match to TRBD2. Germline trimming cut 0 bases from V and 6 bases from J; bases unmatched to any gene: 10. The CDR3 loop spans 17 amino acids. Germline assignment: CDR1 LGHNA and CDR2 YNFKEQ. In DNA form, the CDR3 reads TGTGCCAGCAGCCAAGAACTGCGACTAGCGGTCTCCGATACGCAGTATTTT. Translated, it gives CASSQELRLAVSDTQYF.

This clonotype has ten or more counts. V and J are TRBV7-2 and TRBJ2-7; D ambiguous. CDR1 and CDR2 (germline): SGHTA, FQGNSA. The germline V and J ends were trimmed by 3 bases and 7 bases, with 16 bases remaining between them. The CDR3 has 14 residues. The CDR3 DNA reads TGTGCCAGCAGCTTCGCGAGGTTATCTGGGGAGCAGTACTTC. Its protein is CASSFARLSGEQYF.